The TCR beta chain described here comes from a study of cytomegalovirus exposure and HLA in healthy donors. The overall study: Among several hundred genotyped donors, 65% to 90% fell in the Caucasian-associated ancestry cluster. General study points: It emerged from a later analysis that several of the most significant clusters appeared to be linked to common viral pathogens. Most likely, a cluster of highly shared sequence variants arose as a sequencing artifact. Associated with cytomegalovirus, according to the listing, were 150 to 200 TCR beta chains.

60 Vbeta and 13 Jbeta primers were used in PCR. Repertoires were generated with immunoSEQ multiplex PCR, while TCRdb's copy carries only in-frame clones and drops some. The sample consists of about 130,000 clones, around 78% of them appearing once. Germline V gene data show CDR1 as MDHEN and CDR2 as SYDVKM. This CDR3 has 19 amino acids. Unmatched junction bases numbered 17, after V lost 6 bases and J lost 4 bases. On this clone itself: The antigen is unknown.

V usage is TRBV28 and J usage is TRBJ1-3, with TRBD1 matching over 11 bases. The sample comprised PBMCs. The TCR comes from a man aged 40-49 years in good health and CMV-seronegative. Here the CDR3 reads CASSPWTGGLGAGGNTIYF. In DNA, the CDR3 is TGTGCCAGCAGCCCATGGACAGGGGGCTTAGGGGCCGGGGGAAACACCATATATTTT.